The source of this T cell receptor beta chain is a study of cytomegalovirus exposure and HLA in healthy donors. For the study at large: In an early release, HLA-typed donors contributed 77 million or so unique TCR sequences.

PCR employed 60 Vbeta and 13 Jbeta primers. TCRdb's table, derived via immunoSEQ multiplex PCR, lists solely in-frame clones and lacks some. Of 270,000 or so clones listed, approximately 90% are singletons. Findings and caveats of the study: An analysis that was carried out later associated 16,951 TCR beta sequences with HLA alleles at 0.05 false discovery rate. In vitro data verified a few CMV-associated chains as specific for CMV antigens. In a later analysis, HLA-associated beta chains showed higher expansion and lower generation probabilities than comparable chains.

V was pared by 1 base and J by 4 bases, with 4 bases between. The CDR3 extends over 13 amino acids. CDR1 is KGHSH, CDR2 LQKENI, per germline. Points on this clone: Its antigen is still unknown.

The sample comprised PBMCs. The chain uses TRBV18 and TRBJ2-2; D not resolved. The sequence came from a man aged 35 to 55 in good health and CMV-seropositive. CDR3 residues: CASSPLATGELFF. The CDR3 region has the DNA TGTGCCAGCTCACCACTAGCCACCGGGGAGCTGTTTTTT.